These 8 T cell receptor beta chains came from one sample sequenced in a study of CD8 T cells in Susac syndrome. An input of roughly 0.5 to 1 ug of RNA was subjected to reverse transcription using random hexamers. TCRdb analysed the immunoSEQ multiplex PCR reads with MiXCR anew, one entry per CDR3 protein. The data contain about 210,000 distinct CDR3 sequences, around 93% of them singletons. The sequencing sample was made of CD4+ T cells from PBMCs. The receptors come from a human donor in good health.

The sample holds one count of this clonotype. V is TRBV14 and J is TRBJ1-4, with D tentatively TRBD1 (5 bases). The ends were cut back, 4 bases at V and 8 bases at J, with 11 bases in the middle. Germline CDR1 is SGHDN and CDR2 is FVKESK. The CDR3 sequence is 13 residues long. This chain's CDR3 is CASSPRYREKLFF. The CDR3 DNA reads TGTGCCAGCAGCCCGCGGTACAGGGAAAAACTGTTTTTT.

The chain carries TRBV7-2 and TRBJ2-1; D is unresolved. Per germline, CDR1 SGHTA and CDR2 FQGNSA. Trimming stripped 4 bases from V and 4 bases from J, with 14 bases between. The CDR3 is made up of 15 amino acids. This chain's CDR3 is CASSSIGSGYNEQFF. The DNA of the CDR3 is TGTGCCAGCAGCTCTATTGGGTCTGGGTACAATGAGCAGTTCTTC. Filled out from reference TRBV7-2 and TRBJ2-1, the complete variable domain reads GAGVSQSPSNKVTEKGKDVELRCDPISGHTALYWYRQSLGQGLEFLIYFQGNSAPDKSGLPSDRFSAERTGGSVSTLTIQRTQQEDSAVYLCASSSIGSGYNEQFFGPGTRLTVL.

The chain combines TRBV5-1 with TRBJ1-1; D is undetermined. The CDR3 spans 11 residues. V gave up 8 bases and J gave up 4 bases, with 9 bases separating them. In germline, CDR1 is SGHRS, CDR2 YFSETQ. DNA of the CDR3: TGCGCCAGTAGGGAAGGCACTGAAGCTTTCTTT. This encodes CASREGTEAFF.

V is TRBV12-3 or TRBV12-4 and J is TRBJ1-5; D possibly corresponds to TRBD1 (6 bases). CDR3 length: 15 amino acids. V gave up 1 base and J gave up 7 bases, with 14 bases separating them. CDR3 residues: CASSLEGGGEQPQHF. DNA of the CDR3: TGTGCCAGCAGTTTAGAGGGGGGAGGAGAACAGCCCCAGCATTTT.

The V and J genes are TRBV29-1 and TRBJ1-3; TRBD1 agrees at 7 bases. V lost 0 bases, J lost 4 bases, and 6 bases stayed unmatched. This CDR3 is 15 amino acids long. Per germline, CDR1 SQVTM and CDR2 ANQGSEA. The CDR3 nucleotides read TGCAGCGTTGAAGATCGGCAGGGGGAAGGAAACACCATATATTTT. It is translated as CSVEDRQGEGNTIYF.

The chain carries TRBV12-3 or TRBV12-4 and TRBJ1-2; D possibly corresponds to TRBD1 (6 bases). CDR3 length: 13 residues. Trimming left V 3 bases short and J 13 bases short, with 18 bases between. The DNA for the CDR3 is TGTGCCAGCAGTTTCGTCGGTTACAGGGAGGGCACCTTC. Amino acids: CASSFVGYREGTF.

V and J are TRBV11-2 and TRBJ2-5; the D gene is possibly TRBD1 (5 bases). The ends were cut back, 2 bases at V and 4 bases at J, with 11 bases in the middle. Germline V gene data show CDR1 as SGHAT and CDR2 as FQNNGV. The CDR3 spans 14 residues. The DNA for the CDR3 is TGTGCCAGCAGCTTATTATTGGGGCCAGAGACCCAGTACTTC. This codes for CASSLLLGPETQYF.

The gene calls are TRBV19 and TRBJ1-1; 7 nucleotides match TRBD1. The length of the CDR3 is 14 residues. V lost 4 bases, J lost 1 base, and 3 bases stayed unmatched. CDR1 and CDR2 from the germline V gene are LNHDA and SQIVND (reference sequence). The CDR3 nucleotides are TGTGCCAGTAGTACCCGGACAGGGAACACTGAAGCTTTCTTT. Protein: CASSTRTGNTEAFF.